The 2 T cell receptor beta chains below were found in one sample sequenced in a study of cytomegalovirus exposure and HLA in healthy donors listed by TCRdb under 2017. The method behind the library was the immunoSEQ multiplex PCR assay. A mixture of 60 forward primers for TCR Vbeta segments and 13 reverse primers for TCR Jbeta segments was used in the multiplex PCR. TCRdb holds this immuneACCESS table with in-frame rearrangements only. Some clones are missing; in checked studies, unresolved V genes explain under half, and the rest has no known cause. In all, the sample holds 150,000 or so clones, and about four fifths of those were seen once. The top ten hold roughly 5.2% of the sample. The sequenced sample was PBMCs. These receptors all stem from a woman younger than 30 in good health and CMV-seropositive.

The chain joins TRBV6-5 to TRBJ2-2; TRBD2 might be the D (5 bases). V lost 5 bases to trimming and J lost 9 bases, with 19 bases between them. The CDR3 is 15 amino acids. The germline gives CDR1 MNHEY, CDR2 SVGAGI. The CDR3 loop reads CASSGSESRLRELFF. CDR3 in DNA: TGTGCCAGCAGTGGTAGCGAATCCCGCCTAAGGGAGCTGTTTTTT.

This chain uses TRBV2 with TRBJ2-5, with 8 positions matching TRBD1. The CDR3 has 19 amino acids. J was trimmed by 5 bases and V by 6 bases; bases with no gene match: 23. The germline gives CDR1 SNHLY, CDR2 FYNNEI. The CDR3, as DNA: TGTGCCAGCAGGCAACCCGGGGACAGGAACCGACCTCCGGGGGAGACCCAGTACTTC. It yields the protein CASRQPGDRNRPPGETQYF.